Sequencing of this T cell receptor (beta chain) was carried out in a study of T cell changes during pregnancy in multiple sclerosis. V was pared by 6 bases and J by 5 bases, with 14 bases of the junction left unmatched. Germline CDR1 and CDR2: MDHEN and SYDVKM. The length of the CDR3 is 17 residues. Only a few counts were recorded for this clone. The repertoire was sequenced with immunoSEQ multiplex PCR; TCRdb's copy has only in-frame clones and lacks some. Of about 79,000 clones in the sample, about 90% were seen once. The material was CD4+ T cells from peripheral blood mononuclear cells, obtained in the second trimester of pregnancy. The chain carries TRBV28 and TRBJ1-5, with 9 bases fitting TRBD1. This clonotype originated in a female donor with multiple sclerosis, enrolled in a pregnancy study. Here the CDR3 DNA reads TGTGCCAGCAGAGTAGGAGCGGGACAGGGTCTGTATCAGCCCCAGCATTTT. Translation gives CASRVGAGQGLYQPQHF.